These T cell receptor beta chains were read from a single sample in a study of Graves' ophthalmopathy and Graves' hyperthyroidism. TCRdb independently ran MiXCR on the multiplex PCR reads; one entry per CDR3 protein. Here the sample spans about 210,000 distinct CDR3 sequences, 29% being singletons. Source material: peripheral blood. These receptor sequences come from a man aged 45-65 years with Graves' ophthalmopathy. CDR3s include the opening cysteine and the closing phenylalanine or tryptophan. The order of the fields is D gene, J gene, V gene, clone size, CDR3 protein, CDR3 DNA. A D gene is named only where the DNA matches it firmly. Expanded clones are given a class, and other clones once, few, many or no size at all.

d_call: -; j_call: TRBJ2-7; v_call: TRBV6-2/TRBV6-3; clone_size: -; cdr3_aa: CASRTGLLEQYF; cdr3_nt: TGTGCCAGCAGGACCGGACTACTAGAGCAGTACTTC
d_call: -; j_call: TRBJ1-5; v_call: TRBV27; clone_size: many; cdr3_aa: CASSPRGPAVGNQPQHF; cdr3_nt: TGTGCCAGCAGTCCCAGGGGTCCGGCGGTTGGGAATCAGCCCCAGCATTTT
d_call: -; j_call: TRBJ2-2; v_call: TRBV4-1; clone_size: many; cdr3_aa: CASSQDPALAGEVAGELFF; cdr3_nt: TGCGCCAGCAGCCAAGATCCGGCTCTGGCAGGGGAAGTTGCCGGGGAGCTGTTTTTT
d_call: -; j_call: TRBJ2-7; v_call: TRBV7-8; clone_size: -; cdr3_aa: CASSLVLKVEQYF; cdr3_nt: TGTGCCAGCAGCTTAGTGTTGAAAGTCGAGCAGTACTTC
d_call: -; j_call: TRBJ1-2; v_call: TRBV6-2/TRBV6-3; clone_size: many; cdr3_aa: CASTQGRSAGYTF; cdr3_nt: TGTGCCAGCACCCAGGGCCGGTCAGCTGGCTACACCTTC
d_call: TRBD1; j_call: TRBJ2-5; v_call: TRBV20-1; clone_size: -; cdr3_aa: CSVQRTGGETQYF; cdr3_nt: TGCAGTGTCCAAAGGACAGGGGGCGAGACCCAGTACTTC
d_call: -; j_call: TRBJ1-1; v_call: TRBV7-2; clone_size: -; cdr3_aa: CASSLGRGNTEAFF; cdr3_nt: TGTGCCAGCAGCTTAGGAAGAGGGAACACTGAAGCTTTCTTT
d_call: -; j_call: TRBJ1-5; v_call: TRBV7-8; clone_size: many; cdr3_aa: CASSSPWEGRVWNQPQHF; cdr3_nt: TGTGCCAGCAGCTCCCCCTGGGAGGGTCGGGTTTGGAATCAGCCCCAGCATTTT
d_call: TRBD1; j_call: TRBJ1-5; v_call: TRBV12-3/TRBV12-4; clone_size: many; cdr3_aa: CASTGTGAGNQPQHF; cdr3_nt: TGTGCCAGCACCGGGACAGGGGCAGGCAATCAGCCCCAGCATTTT
d_call: TRBD2; j_call: TRBJ2-7; v_call: TRBV20-1; clone_size: -; cdr3_aa: CSASAQELAGGDEQYF; cdr3_nt: TGCAGTGCTAGCGCCCAGGAACTAGCGGGAGGGGACGAGCAGTACTTC
d_call: -; j_call: TRBJ1-1; v_call: TRBV7-2; clone_size: many; cdr3_aa: CASRWDRGTEAFF; cdr3_nt: TGTGCCAGCAGATGGGACCGCGGCACTGAAGCTTTCTTT
d_call: -; j_call: TRBJ1-1; v_call: TRBV11-2; clone_size: -; cdr3_aa: CASSFRAPNTEAFF; cdr3_nt: TGTGCCAGCAGTTTCAGGGCCCCGAACACTGAAGCTTTCTTT
d_call: -; j_call: TRBJ1-3; v_call: TRBV12-5; clone_size: many; cdr3_aa: CASGPPGNTIYF; cdr3_nt: TGTGCTAGTGGTCCTCCTGGAAACACCATATATTTT
d_call: -; j_call: TRBJ2-7; v_call: TRBV6-1; clone_size: few; cdr3_aa: CASTKERPLSYEQYF; cdr3_nt: TGTGCCAGCACAAAGGAGCGGCCCTTATCGTACGAGCAGTACTTC
d_call: TRBD1; j_call: TRBJ2-5; v_call: TRBV10-3; clone_size: many; cdr3_aa: CAISGRGRETQYF; cdr3_nt: TGTGCCATCAGTGGCAGGGGGCGGGAGACCCAGTACTTC
d_call: -; j_call: TRBJ2-5; v_call: TRBV20-1; clone_size: many; cdr3_aa: CSARDTQKSQETQYF; cdr3_nt: TGCAGTGCTAGGGACACTCAAAAATCCCAAGAGACCCAGTACTTC
d_call: TRBD1; j_call: TRBJ2-7; v_call: TRBV28; clone_size: many; cdr3_aa: CASSLPPGQGGEQYF; cdr3_nt: TGTGCCAGCAGTTTACCCCCGGGACAGGGGGGCGAGCAGTACTTC
d_call: -; j_call: TRBJ2-7; v_call: TRBV4-3; clone_size: many; cdr3_aa: CASSQEGHSSYEQYF; cdr3_nt: TGCGCCAGCAGCCAAGAGGGACATAGCTCCTACGAGCAGTACTTC
d_call: TRBD1; j_call: TRBJ1-2; v_call: TRBV28; clone_size: -; cdr3_aa: CASSSNGQGFHYGYTF; cdr3_nt: TGTGCCAGCAGTTCAAATGGACAGGGTTTTCACTATGGCTACACCTTC
d_call: -; j_call: TRBJ2-2; v_call: TRBV11-1; clone_size: many; cdr3_aa: CASSHRDNRLVRNTGELFF; cdr3_nt: TGTGCCAGCAGCCACCGGGACAACCGACTAGTTAGAAACACCGGGGAGCTGTTTTTT
d_call: -; j_call: TRBJ2-7; v_call: TRBV29-1; clone_size: many; cdr3_aa: CSVQGVGGTYEQYF; cdr3_nt: TGCAGCGTCCAGGGTGTTGGTGGAACCTACGAGCAGTACTTC
d_call: -; j_call: TRBJ2-5; v_call: TRBV12-3/TRBV12-4; clone_size: many; cdr3_aa: CASSLWGETQYF; cdr3_nt: TGTGCCAGCAGTTTATGGGGAGAGACCCAGTACTTC
d_call: -; j_call: TRBJ2-2; v_call: TRBV30; clone_size: -; cdr3_aa: CAWTSTAGELFF; cdr3_nt: TGTGCCTGGACTAGTACGGCCGGGGAGCTGTTTTTT
d_call: TRBD2; j_call: TRBJ2-7; v_call: TRBV9; clone_size: many; cdr3_aa: CASSPTSGGLREQYF; cdr3_nt: TGTGCCAGCAGTCCTACTAGCGGGGGTTTAAGGGAGCAGTACTTC
d_call: TRBD1; j_call: TRBJ1-5; v_call: TRBV29-1; clone_size: few; cdr3_aa: CSVALGTGGNQPQHF; cdr3_nt: TGCAGCGTTGCGCTAGGAACAGGGGGAAATCAGCCCCAGCATTTT
d_call: -; j_call: TRBJ2-7; v_call: TRBV6-2/TRBV6-3; clone_size: -; cdr3_aa: CASSYTSEGRVSYEQYF; cdr3_nt: TGTGCCAGCAGTTACACCTCCGAGGGTAGAGTAAGCTACGAGCAGTACTTC
d_call: -; j_call: TRBJ1-1; v_call: TRBV28; clone_size: few; cdr3_aa: CASSIKLAEAFF; cdr3_nt: TGTGCCAGCAGTATTAAATTAGCTGAAGCTTTCTTT
d_call: -; j_call: TRBJ2-5; v_call: TRBV7-2; clone_size: -; cdr3_aa: CASSQPWGGQQETQYF; cdr3_nt: TGCGCCAGCAGCCAGCCCTGGGGGGGACAGCAAGAGACCCAGTACTTC
d_call: -; j_call: TRBJ2-7; v_call: TRBV2; clone_size: -; cdr3_aa: CAVHKVGANYEQYF; cdr3_nt: TGTGCCGTTCATAAGGTGGGAGCCAACTACGAGCAGTACTTC
d_call: -; j_call: TRBJ1-1; v_call: TRBV6-1; clone_size: -; cdr3_aa: CASSVFTGNTEAFF; cdr3_nt: TGTGCCAGCAGCGTCTTTACAGGGAACACTGAAGCTTTCTTT
d_call: -; j_call: TRBJ1-1; v_call: TRBV30; clone_size: -; cdr3_aa: CAWSALRGAEAFF; cdr3_nt: TGTGCCTGGAGTGCTCTCAGGGGTGCTGAAGCTTTCTTT
d_call: TRBD2; j_call: TRBJ2-5; v_call: TRBV5-1; clone_size: many; cdr3_aa: CASSPATSGTDQETQYF; cdr3_nt: TGCGCCAGCAGCCCGGCCACGAGCGGGACGGATCAAGAGACCCAGTACTTC
d_call: -; j_call: TRBJ2-7; v_call: TRBV7-2; clone_size: -; cdr3_aa: CASSLPTRGEQYF; cdr3_nt: TGTGCCAGCAGCCTCCCGACTAGGGGCGAGCAGTACTTC
d_call: -; j_call: TRBJ2-7; v_call: TRBV6-2/TRBV6-3; clone_size: -; cdr3_aa: CASSYNREQYF; cdr3_nt: TGTGCCAGCAGTTACAACCGGGAGCAGTACTTC
d_call: TRBD2; j_call: TRBJ2-7; v_call: TRBV3-1; clone_size: -; cdr3_aa: CASSSGTTTYEQYF; cdr3_nt: TGTGCCAGCAGCTCCGGGACTACGACCTACGAGCAGTACTTC
d_call: -; j_call: TRBJ1-5; v_call: TRBV6-5; clone_size: -; cdr3_aa: CASSYVSGPGNQPQHF; cdr3_nt: TGTGCCAGCAGTTATGTGTCGGGTCCGGGCAATCAGCCCCAGCATTTT
d_call: TRBD2; j_call: TRBJ2-2; v_call: TRBV28; clone_size: once; cdr3_aa: CASSSSSGGATGELFF; cdr3_nt: TGTGCCAGCAGTTCTTCTAGCGGGGGGGCCACCGGGGAGCTGTTTTTT
d_call: TRBD1; j_call: TRBJ2-3; v_call: TRBV5-1; clone_size: many; cdr3_aa: CASSPAGTGGLTSTDTQYF; cdr3_nt: TGCGCCAGCAGCCCGGCCGGGACAGGGGGCCTGACTAGCACAGATACGCAGTATTTT
d_call: -; j_call: TRBJ1-5; v_call: TRBV19; clone_size: many; cdr3_aa: CASSIAGLLYSNQPQHF; cdr3_nt: TGTGCCAGTAGTATTGCGGGTCTCCTGTATAGCAATCAGCCCCAGCATTTT
d_call: TRBD1; j_call: TRBJ2-5; v_call: TRBV28; clone_size: many; cdr3_aa: CASSLTGTGAETQYF; cdr3_nt: TGTGCCAGCAGTTTAACCGGGACAGGGGCAGAGACCCAGTACTTC
d_call: TRBD1; j_call: TRBJ2-7; v_call: TRBV28; clone_size: many; cdr3_aa: CASSFIPGTGRDYEQYF; cdr3_nt: TGTGCCAGCAGTTTCATTCCCGGGACAGGGAGGGACTACGAGCAGTACTTC
d_call: -; j_call: TRBJ1-1; v_call: TRBV11-2; clone_size: -; cdr3_aa: CASSFWDRTEAFF; cdr3_nt: TGTGCCAGCAGCTTTTGGGATCGCACTGAAGCTTTCTTT
d_call: -; j_call: TRBJ2-5; v_call: TRBV24-1; clone_size: many; cdr3_aa: CATSDSLRTGGRETQYF; cdr3_nt: TGTGCCACCAGTGATTCCCTCAGGACAGGCGGGAGAGAGACCCAGTACTTC
d_call: -; j_call: TRBJ1-5; v_call: TRBV6-5; clone_size: -; cdr3_aa: CASSLERGNQPQHF; cdr3_nt: TGTGCCAGCAGTCTCGAGCGAGGCAATCAGCCCCAGCATTTT
d_call: TRBD1; j_call: TRBJ2-7; v_call: TRBV19; clone_size: many; cdr3_aa: CASSPGQGRHLNYEQYF; cdr3_nt: TGTGCCAGTAGTCCAGGACAGGGCCGTCACCTAAATTACGAGCAGTACTTC
d_call: TRBD2; j_call: TRBJ2-7; v_call: TRBV7-2; clone_size: many; cdr3_aa: CASSPGGTREQYF; cdr3_nt: TGTGCCAGCAGCCCCGGGGGGACTCGTGAGCAGTACTTC
d_call: -; j_call: TRBJ2-7; v_call: TRBV11-1; clone_size: -; cdr3_aa: CASIPGRGELEQYF; cdr3_nt: TGTGCCAGCATCCCCGGTAGGGGGGAGCTCGAGCAGTACTTC
d_call: -; j_call: TRBJ2-2; v_call: TRBV18; clone_size: many; cdr3_aa: CASSPAANTGELFF; cdr3_nt: TGTGCCAGCTCACCGGCCGCGAACACCGGGGAGCTGTTTTTT
d_call: -; j_call: TRBJ1-6; v_call: TRBV18; clone_size: many; cdr3_aa: CASSQASRDSPLHF; cdr3_nt: TGTGCCAGCTCACAGGCGTCCAGGGATTCACCCCTCCACTTT
d_call: TRBD2; j_call: TRBJ2-7; v_call: TRBV28; clone_size: -; cdr3_aa: CAQHPITLLAGGMAYEQYF; cdr3_nt: TGTGCGCAGCACCCTATTACCCTACTAGCGGGAGGAATGGCCTACGAGCAGTACTTC
d_call: -; j_call: TRBJ2-4; v_call: TRBV6-5; clone_size: many; cdr3_aa: CASSYSHFEGYNIQYF; cdr3_nt: TGTGCCAGCAGTTACTCGCATTTTGAGGGTTATAACATTCAGTACTTC
d_call: -; j_call: TRBJ1-1; v_call: TRBV29-1; clone_size: -; cdr3_aa: CSVNKGGTGTEAFF; cdr3_nt: TGCAGCGTTAACAAGGGCGGGACTGGAACTGAAGCTTTCTTT
d_call: TRBD1; j_call: TRBJ2-7; v_call: TRBV12-3/TRBV12-4; clone_size: -; cdr3_aa: CASRTSWTGNYEQYF; cdr3_nt: TGTGCCAGCAGAACCAGTTGGACAGGAAACTACGAGCAGTACTTC
d_call: -; j_call: TRBJ2-7; v_call: TRBV6-2/TRBV6-3; clone_size: -; cdr3_aa: CASSYSRSASYEQYF; cdr3_nt: TGTGCCAGCAGTTACTCTCGGTCGGCTTCCTACGAGCAGTACTTC
d_call: -; j_call: TRBJ2-5; v_call: TRBV4-2; clone_size: -; cdr3_aa: CASSQADGLSETQYF; cdr3_nt: TGTGCCAGCAGCCAAGCGGACGGGCTCTCAGAGACCCAGTACTTC
d_call: -; j_call: TRBJ1-1; v_call: TRBV6-2/TRBV6-3; clone_size: -; cdr3_aa: CASSYSTGGRLHTEAFF; cdr3_nt: TGTGCCAGCAGTTACTCGACTGGAGGTAGGCTACACACTGAAGCTTTCTTT